This T cell receptor beta chain appears in the sequencing data of a study of tissue T cells after allogeneic stem cell transplantation. Study overall: Of the grafts for graft-versus-host disease patients, four were unmodified and three CD34-selected. Where cell numbers permitted, CD3+ T cells were sorted from preserved blood and marrow. Study-wide results and limits: TCR repertoires tracked anatomic similarity, regardless of disease or transplant status. Only a limited share of tissue TCRs appeared in blood or spleen.

Method: immunoSEQ multiplex PCR; TCRdb's copy keeps in-frame clones and lacks some. Here the sample spans roughly 42,000 clones, about nine tenths being singletons. The table lists this clone with a count of one. Its antigen is currently unknown. Per the germline V gene, CDR1 is SGHRS and CDR2 is YFSETQ. This CDR3 has 19 amino acids. V dropped 4 bases and J dropped 2; count of bases not matched to a gene: 12. This TCR was sampled from a woman aged 40 to 75 who later had graft-versus-host disease after an allogeneic stem cell transplant. Here the sequenced sample was blood, taken before transplantation. V usage is TRBV5-1 and J usage is TRBJ2-7; 16 bases agree with TRBD2. CDR3 protein: CASSTPGLAGGPSAYEQYF. DNA of the CDR3: TGCGCCAGCAGCACACCGGGACTAGCGGGAGGGCCGTCGGCCTACGAGCAGTACTTC.